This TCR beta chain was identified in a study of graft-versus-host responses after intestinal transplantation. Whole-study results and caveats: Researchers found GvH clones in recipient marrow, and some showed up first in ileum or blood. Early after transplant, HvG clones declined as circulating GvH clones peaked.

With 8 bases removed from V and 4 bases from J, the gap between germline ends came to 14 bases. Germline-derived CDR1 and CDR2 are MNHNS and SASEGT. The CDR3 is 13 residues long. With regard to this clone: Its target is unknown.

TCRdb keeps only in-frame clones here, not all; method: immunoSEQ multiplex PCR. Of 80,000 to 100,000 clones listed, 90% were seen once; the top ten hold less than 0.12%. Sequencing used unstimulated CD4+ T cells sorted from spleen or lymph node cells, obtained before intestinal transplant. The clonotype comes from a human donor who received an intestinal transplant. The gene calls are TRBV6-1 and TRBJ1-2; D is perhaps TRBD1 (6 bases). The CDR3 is CASHRASGYGYTF. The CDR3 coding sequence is TGTGCCAGCCACAGGGCGAGTGGCTATGGCTACACCTTC.